Listed below are T cell receptor beta chains from one sample, sequenced in a study of shared clonotypes between healthy human individuals. TCRdb's table, derived via immunoSEQ multiplex PCR, lists solely in-frame clones and lacks some. The table lists about 680,000 clones, about two thirds of them singletons. The specimen sequenced was memory CD4+ T cells sorted from blood. The receptors were sampled from a woman aged 30 to 39 in good health. CDR3s include the opening cysteine and the closing phenylalanine or tryptophan. The D gene is left open where the match is weak. Expanded clones get a size class; other rows say once, few or many, or leave the size out.

>.|TRBV7-2|TRBD1|TRBJ1-2
CASSLGQDSYGYTF
TGTGCCAGCAGCTTGGGACAGGATTCTTACGGCTACACCTTC
>few|TRBV4-1|TRBD2|TRBJ2-5
CASSLGLAGGTRYQETQYF
TGCGCCAGCAGCCTCGGGCTAGCGGGAGGCACGCGGTACCAAGAGACCCAGTACTTC
>many|TRBV5-1|.|TRBJ2-7
CASSIGRGLSYEQYF
TGCGCCAGCAGCATTGGTAGGGGATTGAGCTACGAGCAGTACTTC
>.|TRBV30|TRBD2|TRBJ2-1
CAWSRPGAGGAWEQFF
TGTGCCTGGAGTCGCCCGGGAGCGGGAGGGGCGTGGGAGCAGTTCTTC
>.|TRBV19|TRBD1|TRBJ1-1
CASASTGGTEAFF
TGTGCCAGTGCATCAACAGGGGGCACTGAAGCTTTCTTT
>.|TRBV28|.|TRBJ1-2
CASSSARSRPYGYTF
TGTGCCAGCAGTAGTGCTAGGTCAAGGCCCTATGGCTACACCTTC
>.|TRBV11-2|.|TRBJ1-2
CASSPGLTGFRGYTF
TGTGCCAGCAGCCCCGGGTTAACAGGGTTCCGGGGCTACACCTTC
>.|TRBV5-8|TRBD1|TRBJ1-1
CASSRGQGGYTEAFF
TGTGCCAGCAGCAGAGGACAGGGAGGTTACACTGAAGCTTTCTTT
>few|TRBV7-9|TRBD2|TRBJ2-7
CASSLAAGVDEQYF
TGTGCCAGCAGCTTAGCGGCGGGAGTCGACGAGCAGTACTTC
>.|TRBV15|.|TRBJ2-3
CATSIRGSTDTQYF
TGTGCCACCAGCATACGAGGGAGCACAGATACGCAGTATTTT
>.|TRBV7-2|.|TRBJ2-2
CASSTGLTNTGELFF
TGTGCCAGCAGCACCGGACTCACGAACACCGGGGAGCTGTTTTTT
>.|TRBV11-3|TRBD2|TRBJ2-5
CASSLGLAGEETQYF
TGTGCCAGCAGCTTAGGGCTAGCGGGTGAAGAGACCCAGTACTTC
>.|TRBV4-2|TRBD2|TRBJ2-2
CASSRALAGGSNTGELFF
TGTGCCAGCAGCCGAGCCCTAGCGGGAGGGTCAAACACCGGGGAGCTGTTTTTT
>once|TRBV18|TRBD1|TRBJ1-6
CASSPQGANSPLHF
TGTGCCAGCTCACCCCAGGGGGCCAATTCACCCCTCCACTTT
>.|TRBV7-2|TRBD2|TRBJ2-7
CASSFLNGGRGASEQYF
TGTGCCAGCAGCTTTTTAAATGGCGGGAGGGGGGCCTCCGAGCAGTACTTC
>few|TRBV6-5|.|TRBJ2-7
CASSYVTGSSYEQYF
TGTGCCAGCAGTTACGTTACAGGGTCCTCCTACGAGCAGTACTTC
>.|TRBV18|.|TRBJ1-2
CASSPPGGRSYGYTF
TGTGCCAGCTCACCACCGGGGGGGCGAAGTTATGGCTACACCTTC
>.|TRBV19|TRBD1|TRBJ2-3
CASQRQGMGTDTQYF
TGTGCCAGCCAACGACAGGGGATGGGCACAGATACGCAGTATTTT
>once|TRBV7-2|.|TRBJ2-3
CASSLSQGPDTQYF
TGTGCCAGCAGCTTATCCCAGGGCCCGGATACGCAGTATTTT
>.|TRBV7-9|TRBD1|TRBJ2-1
CASSQTGKQVGNEQFF
TGTGCCAGCAGCCAGACAGGGAAGCAGGTCGGCAATGAGCAGTTCTTC
>.|TRBV10-3|TRBD2|TRBJ2-7
CAISREGIYEQYF
TGTGCCATCAGCCGGGAGGGCATCTACGAGCAGTACTTC
>once|TRBV6-1|.|TRBJ2-7
CASSERIAISSYEQYF
TGTGCCAGCAGTGAACGGATTGCAATCTCTTCCTACGAGCAGTACTTC